These 21 T cell receptor beta chains were all obtained from the same sample, sequenced in a study of shared clonotypes between healthy human individuals. Using immunoSEQ multiplex PCR, the repertoire was profiled, and TCRdb retains in-frame clones only, with some absent. The table has 1 million to 1.3 million clones, about 80% seen once; the top ten hold around 0.6%. The specimen sequenced was memory CD4+ T cells from PBMCs. Subset here: CD45RA-negative fraction. The source is a man aged 18 to 29 in good health. Some clones in this sample may be carry-over from other donors' samples.

This clone was found a few times. The chain's CDR3 is CASSQRLAGDGEQFF. CDR3 in DNA: TGTGCCAGCAGCCAACGACTAGCGGGAGACGGTGAGCAGTTCTTC. This chain joins TRBV7-9 and TRBJ2-1, with 12 bases lining up with TRBD2. There are 15 residues in the CDR3. V lost 5 bases to trimming and J lost 9 bases; unmatched junction nucleotides: 8. CDR1 and CDR2 (germline): SEHNR, FQNEAQ (reference sequence).

The V gene is TRBV5-1, the J gene TRBJ2-1, with D perhaps TRBD1 (6 bases). Trimming took off 1 base at V and 4 bases at J, with 9 bases between the two ends. CDR1 SGHRS and CDR2 YFSETQ come from the germline V gene. The CDR3 extends over 14 amino acids. CDR3 coding DNA: TGCGCCAGCAGCTTGTCAGGACAGTACAATGAGCAGTTCTTC. This codes for CASSLSGQYNEQFF.

As concerns this clone: Additional DNA sequences in this sample encode the identical CDR3. This chain uses TRBV7-9 with TRBJ1-1, with D perhaps matching TRBD1 (5 bases). Trimming stripped 3 bases from V and 5 bases from J, with 7 bases between. Germline CDR1 reads SEHNR; CDR2 reads FQNEAQ (reference sequence). The CDR3 runs to 12 residues. The CDR3 region has the DNA TGTGCCAGCAGCTTGTGGGGGACTGAAGCTTTCTTT. This gives the protein CASSLWGTEAFF.

The chain carries TRBV10-3 and TRBJ2-3; D call uncertain. The CDR3 sequence is 13 residues long. V was shortened by 10 bases and J by 5 bases, with 16 bases between the two germline ends. Germline V lookup: CDR1 ENHRY, CDR2 SYGVKD. CDR3 residues: CATRFELGDTQYF. In DNA, the CDR3 is TGTGCCACCCGGTTTGAGCTCGGAGATACGCAGTATTTT.

The J gene is TRBJ2-7, the V gene TRBV10-3, with 12 nucleotides matching TRBD2. Germline trimming cut 4 bases from V and 3 bases from J; bases unmatched to any gene: 7. This CDR3 has 16 amino acids. Germline CDR1 is ENHRY and CDR2 is SYGVKD. The CDR3 spells CAISGVGTSGFYEQYF. The CDR3 region has the DNA TGTGCCATCAGTGGTGTAGGGACTAGCGGGTTCTACGAGCAGTACTTC.

The V call is TRBV7-9, the J call TRBJ2-7; TRBD1 matches at 9 bases. The length of the CDR3 is 12 residues. CDR1 and CDR2 from the germline V gene are SEHNR and FQNEAQ (reference sequence). The V segment lost 5 bases and the J segment 9 bases; nucleotides outside the gene matches: 5. DNA of the CDR3: TGTGCCAGCAGCCCGACAGGGGGAACGCAGTACTTC. It encodes CASSPTGGTQYF.

This clone was counted a few times. The gene calls are TRBV28 and TRBJ2-6, with D maybe TRBD1 (6 bases). CDR3 length: 19 residues. V gave up 4 bases and J gave up 0 bases, with 19 bases separating them. Per germline, CDR1 MDHEN and CDR2 SYDVKM. This CDR3 reads CASSSPGAGRSSGANVLTF. The CDR3, as DNA: TGTGCCAGCAGTTCCCCAGGGGCAGGGCGTAGCTCTGGGGCCAACGTCCTGACTTTC.

The chain joins TRBV6-5 to TRBJ2-1, with D unclear. The CDR3 has 11 residues. V gave up 0 bases and J gave up 8 bases, with 2 bases separating them. Germline V CDR1 and CDR2: MNHEY, SVGAGI. The CDR3 loop is CASSYSYEQFF. The CDR3 DNA reads as TGTGCCAGCAGTTACTCGTATGAGCAGTTCTTC.

This clone was picked up one time. One end of the junction does not line up with germline, which may come from a read error. The V gene is TRBV2, the J gene TRBJ2-7; 10 bases map to TRBD1. The CDR3 runs to 11 residues. Germline lookup yields CDR1 SNHLY and CDR2 FYNNEI. CDR3 nucleotides: TGTGCCAGCAGTGAGACAGGGGGCTCTGGATTC. It translates to CASSETGGSGF.

This clone was found a few times. The chain employs TRBV2 and TRBJ1-1; D uncertain. This CDR3 is 13 amino acids long. Germline lookup yields CDR1 SNHLY and CDR2 FYNNEI. Trimming stripped 8 bases from V and 0 bases from J, with 10 bases between. CDR3 in DNA: TGTGCCAGCCTACAACCGATGAACACTGAAGCTTTCTTT. Translated, it gives CASLQPMNTEAFF.

This chain links TRBV7-9 with TRBJ2-7, with 9 bases that match TRBD1. In germline, CDR1 is SEHNR, CDR2 FQNEAQ (reference sequence). The CDR3 spans 14 residues. Trimming removed 2 bases from V and 6 bases from J; junction bases left unmatched: 5. The CDR3 nucleotides read TGTGCCAGCAGCTTAATTGGACAGGGGACCGAGCAGTACTTC. As protein: CASSLIGQGTEQYF.

This clone was seen once. The CDR3 reads CASSQGSGAYEQYF. DNA for the CDR3: TGTGCCAGCAGCCAAGGATCAGGCGCCTACGAGCAGTACTTC. The rearrangement joins TRBV4-2 to TRBJ2-7; no firm D call. The CDR3 loop spans 14 amino acids. Germline V gives CDR1 LGHNA, CDR2 YNFKEQ. V was pared by 1 base and J by 2 bases, with 9 bases between.

The rearrangement joins TRBV7-9 to TRBJ2-7, with D uncertain. This CDR3 is built from 12 residues. Germline V lookup: CDR1 SEHNR, CDR2 FQNEAQ (reference sequence). V shed 7 bases and J shed 4 bases, with 11 bases lying between them. For the CDR3, the DNA is TGTGCCAGCACCTCAACGGAATACGAGCAGTACTTC. Translating gives CASTSTEYEQYF.

This clone was recorded only once. The V gene is TRBV5-1, the J gene TRBJ2-3; D gene unclear. The CDR3 has 13 amino acids. V gave up 4 bases and J gave up 1 base, with 7 bases separating them. CDR1 and CDR2 (germline): SGHRS, YFSETQ. The CDR3 is CASSQPGTDTQYF. The DNA for the CDR3 is TGCGCCAGCAGCCAACCCGGCACAGATACGCAGTATTTT.

V usage is TRBV9 and J usage is TRBJ1-2, with D possibly matching TRBD1 (6 bases). Germline lookup yields CDR1 SGDLS and CDR2 YYNGEE. The CDR3 length is 14 residues. With 4 bases removed from V and 2 bases from J, the gap between germline ends came to 12 bases. CDR3: CASSQGRGNYGYTF. CDR3 DNA sequence: TGTGCCAGCAGCCAGGGGAGAGGGAACTATGGCTACACCTTC.

The V gene is TRBV4-2, the J gene TRBJ1-2, with TRBD1 identical over 9 bases. Germline V gene sequence: CDR1 LGHNA, CDR2 YNFKEQ. This CDR3 is 14 amino acids long. Unmatched junction bases numbered 2, after V lost 3 bases and J lost 3 bases. The CDR3 is CASSHWDRDYGYTF. CDR3 sequence (DNA): TGTGCCAGCAGCCATTGGGACAGGGACTATGGCTACACCTTC.

CDR3 sequence (DNA): TGTGCCAGCAGTCCCCCGGGGGGCGGTGGCTACACCTTC. It is translated as CASSPPGGGGYTF. V is TRBV6-5 and J is TRBJ1-2; D is perhaps TRBD1 (6 bases). V shed 5 bases and J shed 7 bases, with 14 bases lying between them. This CDR3 has 13 residues. The germline V gene encodes CDR1 MNHEY and CDR2 SVGAGI.

V gene TRBV6-1 combines with J gene TRBJ1-1; D is undetermined. CDR3 length equals 12 residues. V shed 5 bases and J shed 6 bases, with 10 bases lying between them. The germline gives CDR1 MNHNS, CDR2 SASEGT. The CDR3 protein is CASSPREAEAFF. The CDR3 DNA reads as TGTGCCAGCAGTCCAAGGGAGGCTGAAGCTTTCTTT.

This chain joins TRBV6-1 and TRBJ2-2; 7 bases map to TRBD1. The V gene's germline CDR1 is MNHNS and CDR2 SASEGT. The CDR3 runs 14 residues. Germline trimming cut 4 bases from V and 4 bases from J; bases unmatched to any gene: 3. CDR3 protein: CASSAAGGTGELFF. CDR3 DNA: TGTGCCAGCAGTGCAGCAGGGGGCACCGGGGAGCTGTTTTTT.

The rearrangement joins TRBV29-1 to TRBJ2-3, with D hard to call. Germline V gene data show CDR1 as SQVTM and CDR2 as ANQGSEA. V lost 5 bases, J lost 0 bases, and 9 bases lay in between. The CDR3 sequence is 13 residues long. The CDR3 nucleotides are TGCAGCGTTCGCGGCAGCAGCACAGATACGCAGTATTTT. Amino acids: CSVRGSSTDTQYF.

V and J are TRBV28 and TRBJ1-5; D gene uncertain. CDR1 and CDR2 from the germline V gene are MDHEN and SYDVKM. Trimming cost V 3 bases and J 3 bases, with 3 bases left between them. This CDR3 has 12 residues. CDR3 nucleotides: TGTGCCAGCAGTTTTTTCAATCAGCCCCAGCATTTT. Translating gives CASSFFNQPQHF.